Included here is one T cell receptor beta chain sequence, with context. Only in-frame clones appear in the TCRdb table, and some are missing; sequencing was by immunoSEQ multiplex PCR. The table shows a few hundred thousand clones, with 92% occurring only once. Cohort assignment relied on participant-reported clinical history. Between the trimmed V and J ends, which lost 0 bases and 3 bases, there was a span of 10 bases. This CDR3 has 14 residues. Germline CDR1 reads SGHDT; CDR2 reads YYEEEE. The data originate from a study of blood T cell repertoires in COVID-19. The sequence was collected from a woman between 25 and 40 years old who had recovered from COVID-19. Sequenced sample: PBMCs or T cells enriched from blood (not recorded which). The V call is TRBV5-6, the J call TRBJ2-7; no definite D call. CDR3 nucleotide sequence: TGTGCCAGCAGCTTGGAGCTCCCGAACTACGAGCAGTACTTC. Translated: CASSLELPNYEQYF.